This T cell receptor beta chain was retrieved from a study of post-analysis software for immune sequencing data. About the research overall: Multiple sclerosis in the patients followed relapsing-remitting, secondary progressive and progressive-relapsing courses. Findings and limits, study-wide: Diversity measured as normalized Chao1 was significantly lower in multiple sclerosis patients than in controls. Elevated frequency relative to controls characterized four to six TRBV segments in patients, TRBV5-6, TRBV5-1 and TRBV20-1 among them.

Note on this clonotype: The target antigen is unknown. A read error is possible here, since a much larger clone lies one base away.

The TCR beta cDNA libraries contained unique molecular identifiers. TCRdb re-derived calls from the PCR reads in MiXCR, one entry per CDR3 protein. The sample lists approximately 260,000 distinct CDR3 sequences, 35% to 40% occurring once. Trimming removed 0 bases from V and 7 bases from J; junction bases left unmatched: 21. The CDR3 consists of 19 residues. The V call is TRBV12-3 or TRBV12-4, the J call TRBJ2-7, with 7 bases matching TRBD2. The material sequenced was blood. The sequence was collected from a girl between 10 and 17 years old with multiple sclerosis. The CDR3 bases are TGTGCCAGCAGTTTAGCCCCTCCCCGCGGGAGCCACCCTTACAATGAGCAGTACTTC. Translated, it gives CASSLAPPRGSHPYNEQYF.